The 3 T cell receptor beta chains below were found in one sample sequenced in a study of post-analysis software for immune sequencing data. The TCR beta cDNA libraries contained unique molecular identifiers. One entry per CDR3 protein, called by TCRdb with MiXCR from the PCR reads. The data hold around 770,000 distinct CDR3 sequences, with 46% observed a single time. Overall study results and limits: Relative to controls, patients had about five TRBV segments at higher frequency, with TRBV5-6, TRBV5-1 and TRBV20-1 among these.

Their antigens are not known. Sequenced material: blood. The receptors derive from a girl between 5 and 17 years old with multiple sclerosis.

The chain combines TRBV10-3 with TRBJ2-1; 8 bases line up with TRBD2. J gave up 2 bases and V 6 bases, and 12 bases lay outside the gene matches. CDR3 length: 17 residues. The V gene's germline CDR1 is ENHRY and CDR2 SYGVKD. Written as DNA, the CDR3 is TGTGCCATCAGCAAAACGCCGGGACTAGGTACCTACAATGAGCAGTTCTTC. Its protein product is CAISKTPGLGTYNEQFF.

This clonotype turned up a few times. The gene calls are TRBV29-1 and TRBJ2-3; D unresolved. The CDR3 has 12 amino acids. Between the trimmed V and J ends, which lost 3 bases and 2 bases, there was a span of 6 bases. Per germline, CDR1 SQVTM and CDR2 ANQGSEA. The CDR3 reads CSVDVNTDTQYF. Here the CDR3 DNA reads TGCAGCGTTGACGTAAACACAGATACGCAGTATTTT.

J is TRBJ1-5 and V is TRBV5-6; no definite D call. The CDR3 runs to 15 residues. Trimming stripped 0 bases from V and 0 bases from J, with 7 bases between. Germline assignment: CDR1 SGHDT and CDR2 YYEEEE. CDR3 protein: CASSLGPYSNQPQHF. The CDR3 DNA reads TGTGCCAGCAGCTTGGGACCTTATAGCAATCAGCCCCAGCATTTT.